Shown below are 5 T cell receptor beta chains from a single sample sequenced in a study of T cell repertoires in cytomegalovirus infection. TCRdb redid the calling of the reads with MiXCR, one entry per CDR3 protein. The sample contains fewer than 950,000 distinct CDR3 sequences, approximately 29% of which appear only once. These receptors' targets are unknown. The specimen comprised cultured CD8+ T cells from PBMCs, sampled from culture after CMV antigen stimulation. Receptors were obtained from a human donor in good health (CMV status not recorded). Some clones in this sample may be carry-over from other donors' samples.

This clonotype was found a few times. The chain joins TRBV6-1 to TRBJ2-7, with a possible D match to TRBD2 (5 bases). Germline-derived CDR1 and CDR2 are MNHNS and SASEGT. This CDR3 is built from 13 residues. V lost 2 bases and J 4 bases, leaving 9 bases between the germline ends. The CDR3 loop reads CASSEIRGYEQYV. The CDR3 coding sequence is TGTGCCAGCAGTGAAATTCGCGGGTACGAGCAGTACGTC.

This clonotype was observed a handful of times. The CDR3 DNA is TGTGCCAGCACCTTCCGAGGGTCGGGGAATCAGCCCCAGCATTTT. Protein sequence: CASTFRGSGNQPQHF. The chain joins TRBV12-3 or TRBV12-4 to TRBJ1-5, with D uncertain. Between the trimmed V and J ends, which lost 7 bases and 4 bases, there was a span of 17 bases. The CDR3 has 15 residues.

The V gene is TRBV11-2, the J gene TRBJ2-3, with TRBD1 identical over 7 bases. The germline gives CDR1 SGHAT, CDR2 FQNNGV. V dropped 2 bases and J dropped 5; count of bases not matched to a gene: 13. The CDR3 sequence is 17 residues long. Here the CDR3 reads CASSLIFEGGVIDTQYF. In nucleotides, the CDR3 is TGTGCCAGCAGCTTAATTTTCGAAGGGGGCGTAATAGATACGCAGTATTTT.

The sample holds many counts of this clonotype. The chain is built from TRBV6-6 and TRBJ2-5; 7 bases are shared with TRBD1. The CDR3 covers 14 residues. Germline CDR1 MNHNY, CDR2 SVGAGI (reference sequence). J was trimmed by 5 bases and V by 5 bases; bases with no gene match: 8. In DNA, the CDR3 is TGTGCCAGCAGTGGGATGGGACAGACGGAGACCCAGTACTTC. As protein: CASSGMGQTETQYF.

The gene calls are TRBV27 and TRBJ2-7, with TRBD2 as a possible D gene (6 bases). This CDR3 comprises 15 residues. Germline assignment: CDR1 MNHEY and CDR2 SMNVEV (reference sequence). The ends were cut back, 0 bases at V and 3 bases at J, with 12 bases in the middle. The CDR3 bases are TGTGCCAGCAGTTTATCGGAGGGAGTTAACTACGAGCAGTACTTC. This codes for CASSLSEGVNYEQYF.